This TCR beta chain was captured in a study of Ad26.COV2.S vaccination and SARS-CoV-2 variants. The CDR3 has 17 residues. The trim removed 3 bases at V and 7 bases at J, leaving 13 bases unmatched. The germline CDR1 and CDR2 sequences are ENHRY and SYGVKD. Treatment of the sample: roughly 19 received Ad26.COV2.S at low or high dose, single or two shots; 5 received placebo; per-sample allocation not given. Specimen acquisition occurred on day 63 following the initial vaccine or placebo injection. The administered vaccine (an Ad26 vector) expressed Wuhan-strain SARS-CoV-2 spike. TCRdb keeps only in-frame clones here, not all; method: immunoSEQ multiplex PCR. The sample comprises about 280,000 clones, approximately 89% of which are singletons, and approximately 3.4% rests with the top ten.

This sequence joins TRBV10-3 and TRBJ2-7, with TRBD2 identical over 12 bases. The receptor was isolated from a person between 18 and 65 years old who received the Ad26.COV2.S COVID-19 vaccine or a placebo. The material was peripheral blood, obtained in a trial of Ad26.COV2.S vaccine versus placebo. CDR3 loop: CAISEGSGLAGGKEQYF. The CDR3 bases are TGTGCCATCAGTGAAGGTAGCGGCCTAGCGGGAGGGAAAGAGCAGTACTTC.